This T cell receptor (beta chain) appears in the sequencing data of a study of vaccination effects on CD4 cells after COVID-19. Study-level findings and limits: The authors studied few convalescent patients and collected no early post-infection timepoints.

Profiled with immunoSEQ multiplex PCR; TCRdb holds only in-frame clones, not every one. The sample has approximately 70,000 clones; 76% are singletons. On this clone itself: The antigen remains unidentified.

Sequencing followed a ViraFEST assay step that expanded antigen-specific CD4+ T cells with viral peptide pools. An approximately ten-day culture period preceded the isolation of CD4+ T cells. Each participant received a vaccine that was either BNT162b2 or mRNA-1273, given as two doses. Nucleocapsid antibodies stayed negative before and after vaccination, showing no earlier SARS-CoV-2 infection. Looked up from germline, CDR1 is SGHTA and CDR2 is FQGTGA. The V end lost 2 bases, the J end lost 1 base, and 5 bases lay between the germline ends. This CDR3 is 13 amino acids long. The clonotype was recovered from a human donor who received a COVID-19 vaccine. The chain has TRBV7-3 and TRBJ1-1; weak D call: TRBD1 (5 bases). Specimen: CD4+ T cells from PBMCs cultured with HCoV-OC43 spike peptides, collected after COVID-19 vaccination. Specified subset: HCoV-OC43 spike overlapping peptide pool stimulation. The CDR3 reads CASSLDRNTEAFF. The CDR3 DNA reads as TGTGCCAGCAGCTTAGACAGGAACACTGAAGCTTTCTTT.